The rows below give T cell receptor beta chains drawn from one sample of a study of blood T cell repertoires in COVID-19. Only in-frame clones appear in the TCRdb table, and some are missing; sequencing was by immunoSEQ multiplex PCR. The sample carries roughly 160,000 clones, approximately 79% recorded once. The specimen was peripheral blood. The receptors shown here come from a woman aged 60 to 75 with COVID-19, enrolled during active disease. The CDR3 runs from the conserved cysteine through the conserved F or W. The order of the fields is clone size, V gene, D gene, J gene, CDR3 DNA, CDR3 protein. A D gene is named only where the DNA matches it firmly. Clone size appears in some rows only: once, few, many, or a class for an expanded clone.

size: NA
V: TRBV20-1
D: NA
J: TRBJ1-4
DNA: TGCAGTGCTAGTGGGCAGAATGAAAAACTGTTTTTT
CDR3: CSASGQNEKLFF

size: few
V: TRBV7-9
D: NA
J: TRBJ2-1
DNA: TGTGCCAGCAGCGAGTCAACAGTACACAATGAGCAGTTCTTC
CDR3: CASSESTVHNEQFF

size: NA
V: TRBV6-6
D: TRBD1
J: TRBJ1-4
DNA: TGTGCCAGCCGTGAGGACAGGGATAATGAAAAACTGTTTTTT
CDR3: CASREDRDNEKLFF

size: few
V: TRBV6-5
D: NA
J: TRBJ2-1
DNA: TGTGCCAGCAGTTTTAAAGCGGAGGATTACAATGAGCAGTTCTTC
CDR3: CASSFKAEDYNEQFF

size: NA
V: TRBV6-5
D: NA
J: TRBJ1-4
DNA: TGTGCCAGCAGTTACTTTTTCGGGGGAGGGGAAAAACTGTTTTTT
CDR3: CASSYFFGGGEKLFF

size: NA
V: TRBV2
D: NA
J: TRBJ1-6
DNA: TGTGCCAGCAGTCAGCGCAGGGATTCACCCCTCCACTTT
CDR3: CASSQRRDSPLHF

size: NA
V: TRBV9
D: NA
J: TRBJ2-5
DNA: TGTGCCAGCAGCGTAGGCAGGCAAGAGACCCAGTACTTC
CDR3: CASSVGRQETQYF

size: NA
V: TRBV7-7
D: NA
J: TRBJ2-3
DNA: TGTGCTAGCAGCCCGACACGCACAGATACGCAGTATTTT
CDR3: CASSPTRTDTQYF

size: NA
V: TRBV27
D: NA
J: TRBJ2-3
DNA: TGTGCCAGCAGTTTATTAGGGGGAGTGTGGACAGATACGCAGTATTTT
CDR3: CASSLLGGVWTDTQYF

size: NA
V: TRBV29-1
D: TRBD1
J: TRBJ2-5
DNA: TGCAGCGAGCGAACAGGGGCCGAGACCCAGTACTTC
CDR3: CSERTGAETQYF

size: NA
V: TRBV3-1/TRBV3-2
D: NA
J: TRBJ2-1
DNA: TGTGCCAGCAGCCAGGGCGCTCCCAATGAGCAGTTCTTC
CDR3: CASSQGAPNEQFF

size: NA
V: TRBV15
D: NA
J: TRBJ1-5
DNA: TGTGCCACCAGAACGCAGGGGATGATAAGTATTTGCAATCAGCCCCAGCATTTT
CDR3: CATRTQGMISICNQPQHF

size: many
V: TRBV4-3
D: NA
J: TRBJ2-2
DNA: TGCGCCAGCAGCCAAGCAATCCTAACCGGGGAGCTGTTTTTT
CDR3: CASSQAILTGELFF

size: once
V: TRBV14
D: TRBD2
J: TRBJ2-3
DNA: TGTGCCAGCAGCCCGGGACTAGCTAGCACAGATACGCAGTATTTT
CDR3: CASSPGLASTDTQYF

size: many
V: TRBV6-5
D: NA
J: TRBJ2-5
DNA: TGTGCCAGCAGGGCGGGCGCCCCTGAGACCCAGTACTTC
CDR3: CASRAGAPETQYF

size: NA
V: TRBV7-9
D: NA
J: TRBJ2-3
DNA: TGTGCCAGCAGCCGGCAGGCAGATACGCAGTATTTT
CDR3: CASSRQADTQYF

size: few
V: TRBV4-2
D: TRBD2
J: TRBJ2-1
DNA: TGTGCCAGCAGCCAAGATGGTCCTAGCGGGAGTTACAATGAGCAGTTCTTC
CDR3: CASSQDGPSGSYNEQFF

size: NA
V: TRBV29-1
D: NA
J: TRBJ2-5
DNA: TGCAGCGCAGGGGCGCCAGGGGAGACCCAGTACTTC
CDR3: CSAGAPGETQYF

size: NA
V: TRBV5-6
D: TRBD1
J: TRBJ2-7
DNA: TGTGCCAGCAGCAAGGGACAGGGGGCGAACGAGCAGTACTTC
CDR3: CASSKGQGANEQYF

size: NA
V: TRBV5-6
D: NA
J: TRBJ1-1
DNA: TGTGCCAGCAGCCCGGGGAACGTGAACACTGAAGCTTTCTTT
CDR3: CASSPGNVNTEAFF

size: once
V: TRBV2
D: TRBD1
J: TRBJ1-2
DNA: TGTGCCAGCAGGACTTGGACAGGCAGCTACACCTTC
CDR3: CASRTWTGSYTF

size: NA
V: TRBV28
D: TRBD2
J: TRBJ2-7
DNA: TGTGCCAGCAGGCCTCCGGGACTAGCGGGAGACGAGCAGTACTTC
CDR3: CASRPPGLAGDEQYF

size: NA
V: TRBV19
D: TRBD1
J: TRBJ1-5
DNA: TGTGCTATAGGGGGGGGACAGGGGACCGTTCAGCCCCAGCATTTT
CDR3: CAIGGGQGTVQPQHF

size: NA
V: TRBV15
D: TRBD1
J: TRBJ2-5
DNA: TGTGCCACCAGCAGAGATAGGACAGGGGCAGAGACCCAGTACTTC
CDR3: CATSRDRTGAETQYF

size: NA
V: TRBV5-1
D: NA
J: TRBJ1-4
DNA: TGCGCCAGCAGCCTTGGGGGGAATGAAAAACTGTTTTTT
CDR3: CASSLGGNEKLFF

size: NA
V: TRBV9
D: NA
J: TRBJ2-2
DNA: TGTGCCAGCAGCGTAGTAGCGACCGGGGAGCTGTTTTTT
CDR3: CASSVVATGELFF

size: NA
V: TRBV5-4
D: TRBD1
J: TRBJ1-5
DNA: TGTGCCAGCAGCTTGGGGCAGGGGGCTAATCAGCCCCAGCATTTT
CDR3: CASSLGQGANQPQHF

size: few
V: TRBV18
D: NA
J: TRBJ2-2
DNA: TGTGCCAGCGCCAGGGGCGCCGACACCGGGGAGCTGTTTTTT
CDR3: CASARGADTGELFF

size: NA
V: TRBV7-3
D: NA
J: TRBJ1-6
DNA: TGTGCCAGCAGCTTAACCAGGGGAGCACCCCTCCACTTT
CDR3: CASSLTRGAPLHF

size: few
V: TRBV6-2/TRBV6-3
D: NA
J: TRBJ1-1
DNA: TGTGCCAGCAGCCGAAACCACAGAGACACTGAAGCTTTCTTT
CDR3: CASSRNHRDTEAFF

size: NA
V: TRBV6-4
D: TRBD2
J: TRBJ2-2
DNA: TGTGCCAGCAGATCGACTAGCGTGGTCACCGGGGAGCTGTTTTTT
CDR3: CASRSTSVVTGELFF

size: NA
V: TRBV29-1
D: TRBD2
J: TRBJ2-7
DNA: TGCAGCGCCGTAGCGGGAGCAAGCGACGAGCAGTACTTC
CDR3: CSAVAGASDEQYF

size: once
V: TRBV2
D: NA
J: TRBJ2-1
DNA: TGTGCCAGCCGAGGGAACATCTACAATGAGCAGTTCTTC
CDR3: CASRGNIYNEQFF

size: once
V: TRBV6-1
D: NA
J: TRBJ1-2
DNA: TGTGCCAGCAGTGAGGAACAGGTGCTACTCGGACCTTATGGCTACACCTTC
CDR3: CASSEEQVLLGPYGYTF

size: NA
V: TRBV27
D: NA
J: TRBJ1-1
DNA: TGTGCCAGCAACCCAGTTGGGGGGACCACTGAAGCTTTCTTT
CDR3: CASNPVGGTTEAFF